The subject of this entry is one TCR beta chain. Its target is unknown. This sample is drawn from a study of T cells in localized non-small cell lung cancer. Study-wide points: The study found T cell clonality highest in uninvolved adjacent lung, above tumor.

Profiled with immunoSEQ multiplex PCR; TCRdb holds only in-frame clones, not every one. The sample lists over 40,000 clones; roughly nine tenths were seen once. This CDR3 spans 15 amino acids. Germline-derived CDR1 and CDR2 are SGHRS and YFSETQ. The J segment lost 3 bases and the V segment lost 1 base, leaving 4 bases of the junction unmatched. The sample consisted of peripheral blood, taken before any cancer treatment. The clonotype was recovered from a woman aged 18-55 years with stage III lung adenocarcinoma. This chain uses TRBV5-1 with TRBJ2-5; 9 bases match TRBD2. This CDR3 is CASSLRLAGKETQYF. CDR3 sequence (DNA): TGCGCCAGCAGCTTGAGGCTAGCGGGGAAAGAGACCCAGTACTTC.